What follows are 28 T cell receptor beta chains derived from one specimen sequenced in a study of OX40 agonist ivuxolimab in advanced cancers. Here immunoSEQ multiplex PCR was the method, and the copy in TCRdb shows in-frame clones only, minus some. Among more than 45,000 clones, 80% to 90% were seen once, and the ten largest hold about 12%. The sequenced sample was CD4+ or CD8+ T cells sorted from blood, obtained in a trial of the OX40 agonist ivuxolimab. These receptors all stem from an adult with an advanced solid tumor such as melanoma, head and neck, liver or kidney cancer.

The J gene is TRBJ2-7, the V gene TRBV5-6, with TRBD1 as a possible D gene (5 bases). The germline gives CDR1 SGHDT, CDR2 YYEEEE. The CDR3 is 15 residues long. Trimming cost V 3 bases and J 0 bases, with 13 bases left between them. In DNA form, the CDR3 reads TGTGCCAGCAGCTCCCTGGGGCAGAACTCCTACGAGCAGTACTTC. Residues: CASSSLGQNSYEQYF.

J is TRBJ2-7 and V is TRBV27; D is perhaps TRBD1 or TRBD2 (6 bases each). Trimming removed 4 bases at V and 0 bases at J, with 16 bases between. The germline gives CDR1 MNHEY, CDR2 SMNVEV (reference sequence). The CDR3 totals 16 residues. This chain's CDR3 is CASSSPRGGSSYEQYF. CDR3 DNA: TGTGCCAGCAGTTCACCACGAGGGGGGTCCTCCTACGAGCAGTACTTC.

This clone was seen once. The chain is built from TRBV5-1 and TRBJ1-5, with 7 bases lining up with TRBD1. The CDR3 contains 15 residues. Trimming took 0 bases from V and 1 from J; bases not matched to a gene: 1. Per the germline V gene, CDR1 is SGHRS and CDR2 is YFSETQ. The DNA of the CDR3 is TGCGCCAGCAGCTTGGAGGGGGCGAGCAATCAGCCCCAGCATTTT. Its translation: CASSLEGASNQPQHF.

The rearrangement joins TRBV2 to TRBJ1-2; unclear D gene. Looked up from germline, CDR1 is SNHLY and CDR2 is FYNNEI. The CDR3 consists of 13 residues. Trimming shortened V by 1 base and J by 4 bases, and 7 bases separated the two germline ends. This chain's CDR3 is CASSEVLSYGYTF. The CDR3 DNA reads TGTGCCAGCAGTGAAGTTCTCAGCTATGGCTACACCTTC.

CDR3 loop: CASSFGQGANGYTF. CDR3 sequence (DNA): TGTGCCAGCAGCTTCGGCCAGGGGGCTAATGGCTACACCTTC. V and J are TRBV11-1 and TRBJ1-2; 8 positions agree with TRBD1. CDR1 and CDR2 from the germline V gene are SGHAT and FQDESV (reference sequence). The length of the CDR3 is 14 residues. V was clipped by 3 bases and J by 6 bases; unmatched bases: 6.

This clone was picked up one time. The chain couples TRBV7-9 to TRBJ2-7, with 10 bases fitting TRBD1. This CDR3 comprises 14 residues. Germline assignment: CDR1 SEHNR and CDR2 FQNEAQ (reference sequence). With V trimmed by 5 bases and J by 3 bases, 4 bases remained unmatched. DNA for the CDR3: TGTGCCAGCAGCCCGGGACAGGGGATCTACGAGCAGTACGTC. It encodes CASSPGQGIYEQYV.

V gene TRBV11-2 combines with J gene TRBJ2-1; the match to TRBD2 covers 11 bases. The CDR3 totals 17 residues. CDR1 and CDR2 (germline): SGHAT, FQNNGV. J was trimmed by 7 bases and V by 2 bases; bases with no gene match: 10. Written as DNA, the CDR3 is TGTGCCAGCAGCTTATATCCACTAGCGGGAGATCGGAATGAGCAGTTCTTC. Translation gives CASSLYPLAGDRNEQFF.

The chain employs TRBV19 and TRBJ1-5; D call uncertain. Trimming removed 9 bases from V and 2 bases from J, with 11 bases in between. Germline CDR1 and CDR2: LNHDA and SQIVND (reference sequence). The CDR3 length is 13 residues. CDR3 protein: CASTVQGNQPQHF. For the CDR3, the DNA is TGTGCCAGCACCGTACAAGGCAATCAGCCCCAGCATTTT.

J is TRBJ1-1 and V is TRBV7-2, with TRBD1 identical over 7 bases. The CDR3 is 14 residues long. The V gene's germline CDR1 is SGHTA and CDR2 FQGNSA. J lost 1 base, V lost 3 bases, and 2 bases had no gene match. CDR3 bases: TGTGCCAGCAGCTTGACAGGGCGGAACACTGAAGCTTTCTTT. Amino acid sequence: CASSLTGRNTEAFF. The variable domain in full, with the rest retrieved from reference TRBV7-2 and TRBJ1-1, is GAGVSQSPSNKVTEKGKDVELRCDPISGHTALYWYRQSLGQGLEFLIYFQGNSAPDKSGLPSDRFSAERTGGSVSTLTIQRTQQEDSAVYLCASSLTGRNTEAFFGQGTRLTVV.

The chain couples TRBV27 to TRBJ2-6; D gene unclear. The V gene's germline CDR1 is MNHEY and CDR2 SMNVEV (reference sequence). Trimming removed 1 base at V and 0 bases at J, with 4 bases between. The CDR3 extends over 15 amino acids. The CDR3 nucleotides are TGTGCCAGCAGTTTATATCTCTCTGGGGCCAACGTCCTGACTTTC. Amino acids: CASSLYLSGANVLTF.

The count of this clone is one. The gene calls are TRBV7-3 and TRBJ2-5; 9 bases map to TRBD1. The V and J ends lost 4 bases and 3 bases, in that order; junction bases with no gene match: 3. Germline V gene sequence: CDR1 SGHTA, CDR2 FQGTGA. The CDR3 contains 14 residues. CDR3 loop: CASSYWTGEETQYF. The CDR3 DNA is TGTGCCAGCAGCTACTGGACAGGGGAAGAGACCCAGTACTTC.

V and J are TRBV5-6 and TRBJ2-4; perhaps TRBD1 as D (5 bases). CDR1 and CDR2 from the germline V gene are SGHDT and YYEEEE. The CDR3 runs to 15 residues. The ends were cut back, 3 bases at V and 2 bases at J, with 12 bases in the middle. CDR3 residues: CASSWGRVPKNIQYF. The CDR3 nucleotides read TGTGCCAGCAGCTGGGGCAGGGTTCCCAAAAACATTCAGTACTTC.

This clone was found once. The chain carries TRBV21-1 and TRBJ2-1; TRBD2, the table's D call, was not compared with the DNA. TRBV21-1 is tagged as a pseudogene. The length of the CDR3 is 15 residues. CDR3 sequence: CASSKAETSGRPQFF. The CDR3 DNA reads as TGTGCCAGCAGCAAAGCTGAGACTAGCGGGAGGCCTCAGTTCTTC.

This sequence joins TRBV9 and TRBJ2-2; 12 bases match TRBD2. This CDR3 comprises 14 residues. V lost 3 bases and J lost 8; bases outside the gene matches: 2. Germline-derived CDR1 and CDR2 are SGDLS and YYNGEE. CDR3 loop: CASSDGLAGGELFF. In DNA, the CDR3 is TGTGCCAGCAGCGACGGACTAGCGGGAGGGGAGCTGTTTTTT.

The J gene is TRBJ1-2, the V gene TRBV27; possibly TRBD1 for D (5 bases). CDR3 size: 14 residues. Trimming took 0 bases from V and 4 from J, leaving 9 bases between them. Germline loops: CDR1 MNHEY, CDR2 SMNVEV (reference sequence). CDR3 loop: CASSLSGAAYGYTF. CDR3 sequence (DNA): TGTGCCAGCAGTTTATCAGGGGCAGCCTATGGCTACACCTTC.

The chain combines TRBV30 with TRBJ2-3, with 9 bases matching TRBD1. The CDR3 runs to 21 residues. Unmatched junction bases numbered 25, after V lost 3 bases and J lost 3 bases. Looked up from germline, CDR1 is GTSNPN and CDR2 is SVGIG (reference sequence). CDR3 region: CAWREHPTGGLPGGFTDTQYF. For the CDR3, the DNA is TGTGCCTGGAGAGAGCATCCGACAGGGGGGCTTCCCGGCGGCTTTACAGATACGCAGTATTTT.

This chain links TRBV6-1 with TRBJ2-1; TRBD2 matches 13 bases. J gave up 9 bases and V 5 bases, and 7 bases lay outside the gene matches. In germline, CDR1 is MNHNS, CDR2 SASEGT. The CDR3 length is 15 residues. CDR3 nucleotides: TGTGCCAGCAGTTGGACTAGCGGGAGAGCAGGTGAGCAGTTCTTC. This codes for CASSWTSGRAGEQFF.

The CDR3 region is CASSRGALGRGETQYF. The CDR3 DNA is TGTGCCAGCTCAAGGGGGGCACTCGGCAGAGGGGAGACCCAGTACTTC. The J gene is TRBJ2-5, the V gene TRBV11-2; either TRBD1 or TRBD2 may fit D (6 bases each). This CDR3 comprises 16 residues. Trimming shortened V by 8 bases and J by 5 bases, and 24 bases separated the two germline ends. Germline values: CDR1 SGHAT, CDR2 FQNNGV.

The rearrangement uses TRBV2 and TRBJ2-4; D not certain. Trimming cost V 6 bases and J 3 bases, with 15 bases left between them. This CDR3 region has 15 residues. The germline CDR1 and CDR2 sequences are SNHLY and FYNNEI. The CDR3 is CASSVALGGKNIQYF. The CDR3 DNA sequence: TGTGCCAGCAGCGTGGCGTTGGGCGGCAAAAACATTCAGTACTTC.

The CDR3 is CASRVAGASGELFF. The CDR3 nucleotides read TGTGCCAGCAGAGTAGCGGGAGCTTCCGGGGAGCTGTTTTTT. The chain has TRBV6-5 and TRBJ2-2; TRBD2 matches at 9 bases. The germline V gene has CDR1 MNHEY and CDR2 SVGAGI. This CDR3 comprises 14 residues. The V and J ends lost 6 bases and 6 bases, in that order; junction bases with no gene match: 5.

This clone was seen just once. The chain couples TRBV9 to TRBJ2-2, with TRBD2 matching 12 bases. Per germline, CDR1 SGDLS and CDR2 YYNGEE. Losses at the gene ends were 2 bases for V and 5 bases for J; bases not matched to a gene: 4. The CDR3 covers 16 residues. CDR3 bases: TGTGCCAGCAGCGTGTCCCTAGCGGGAGGGACCGGGGAGCTGTTTTTT. It encodes CASSVSLAGGTGELFF.

The V and J genes are TRBV19 and TRBJ2-6; D is ambiguous. The CDR3 is 14 amino acids. With 3 bases removed from V and 10 bases from J, the gap between germline ends came to 13 bases. Germline V lookup: CDR1 LNHDA, CDR2 SQIVND (reference sequence). Here the CDR3 reads CASSIDPYSNVLTF. The DNA of the CDR3 is TGTGCCAGTAGTATCGACCCTTACTCTAACGTCCTGACTTTC. Full variable domain (remainder filled in from reference TRBV19 and TRBJ2-6): DGGITQSPKYLFRKEGQNVTLSCEQNLNHDAMYWYRQDPGQGLRLIYYSQIVNDFQKGDIAEGYSVSREKKESFPLTVTSAQKNPTAFYLCASSIDPYSNVLTFGAGSRLTVL.

This chain joins TRBV27 and TRBJ1-2, with TRBD1 as a possible D gene (5 bases). Per the germline V gene, CDR1 is MNHEY and CDR2 is SMNVEV (reference sequence). The CDR3 totals 15 residues. V gave up 2 bases and J gave up 4 bases, with 14 bases separating them. As DNA, the CDR3 is TGTGCCAGCAGTTTAGGGGGGGAGGGTAGCTATGGCTACACCTTC. It specifies CASSLGGEGSYGYTF.

The J gene is TRBJ1-1, the V gene TRBV10-2; D is uncertain. The CDR3 has 13 residues. Germline V gene sequence: CDR1 WSHSY, CDR2 SAAADI. Trimming left V 6 bases short and J 0 bases short, with 8 bases between. CDR3 amino acids: CASSGLLNTEAFF. The CDR3 coding sequence is TGCGCCAGCAGCGGGCTGCTGAACACTGAAGCTTTCTTT.

This chain joins TRBV7-9 and TRBJ2-1, with D hard to call. Germline V gene data show CDR1 as SEHNR and CDR2 as FQNEAQ (reference sequence). The CDR3 sequence is 12 residues long. The V and J ends lost 6 bases and 6 bases respectively, with 9 bases between them. The CDR3 loop is CASSYTPNEQFF. The CDR3 DNA reads TGTGCCAGCAGTTATACCCCCAATGAGCAGTTCTTC.

The chain links TRBV19 to TRBJ2-7, with 10 nucleotides matching TRBD2. Germline V CDR1 and CDR2: LNHDA, SQIVND (reference sequence). This CDR3 has 17 residues. V was clipped by 5 bases and J by 2 bases; unmatched bases: 12. CDR3 region: CASSVGGLAGATYEQYF. In DNA form, the CDR3 reads TGTGCCAGTAGTGTGGGTGGTCTAGCGGGAGCCACCTACGAGCAGTACTTC.

In this sample, this clone turned up once. J is TRBJ1-5 and V is TRBV19; D is undetermined. CDR1 is LNHDA, CDR2 SQIVND, per germline (reference sequence). CDR3 size: 14 residues. V lost 6 bases and J lost 3, with 12 bases in between. The CDR3 DNA is TGTGCCAGTAGGCTCGACGGTCACAATCAGCCCCAGCATTTT. Amino acid sequence: CASRLDGHNQPQHF.

This clone appeared a few times. CDR3 region: CSVGNTGELFF. CDR3 sequence (DNA): TGCAGTGTCGGGAACACCGGGGAGCTGTTTTTT. The chain is built from TRBV20-1 and TRBJ2-2; D is unresolved. Per germline, CDR1 DFQATT and CDR2 SNEGSKA (reference sequence). The CDR3 is 11 residues long. The ends were cut back, 7 bases at V and 1 base at J, with 4 bases in the middle.